This T cell receptor beta chain was captured in a study of cytomegalovirus exposure and HLA in healthy donors. Study-level points and caveats: Researchers counted 164 TCR beta chains as cytomegalovirus-associated. From TCR beta sequences, most subjects' HLA-A and HLA-B alleles were reportedly predicted accurately. In an earlier analysis, most TCR beta V segments were productive about 87% or about 30% of the time. A cluster of highly shared sequence variants was likely a sequencing artifact.

A word on this clone: Its antigen is not known.

The PCR used 60 Vbeta and 13 Jbeta primers. The protocol was immunoSEQ multiplex PCR, while the TCRdb copy is restricted to in-frame clones and leaves out a portion. This sample has some 100,000 clones; roughly 82% occur once, and the top ten carry approximately 11%. What was sequenced was PBMCs. The receptor comes from a middle-aged man in good health and CMV-seropositive.

CDR3 loop: CASIRGGQGLRGREKLFF. Written as DNA, the CDR3 is TGTGCCAGCATCCGAGGAGGACAGGGCTTGAGGGGTAGGGAAAAACTGTTTTTT. The chain carries TRBV28 and TRBJ1-4; 8 nucleotides agree with TRBD1. Losses at the gene ends were 7 bases for V and 8 bases for J; bases not matched to a gene: 21. CDR1 MDHEN and CDR2 SYDVKM come from the germline V gene. The CDR3 contains 18 residues.